The clone carrying this TCR beta chain has a handful of counts. The antigen remains unidentified. Per-sample yields of isolated PBMCs were at least 6 million. Then a second PCR, running roughly 7 to 11 cycles, was carried out with a sample-barcoded 5' primer and a J-beta primer mix. One entry per CDR3 protein results from TCRdb running MiXCR on the 5' RACE reads. The data hold 850,000 to 1,000,000 distinct CDR3 sequences, with about 51% observed a single time. These data are taken from a study of blood T cells in healthy people across ages. In germline, CDR1 is SGHAT, CDR2 FQNNGV. The CDR3 runs to 16 residues. Germline trimming cut 5 bases from V and 6 bases from J; bases unmatched to any gene: 8. Study results and limitations: Getting older went along with TCR beta diversity per million T cells dropping roughly linearly.

The clonotype was recovered from a woman aged 60-70 years in good health. This rearrangement joins TRBV11-2 to TRBJ2-3, with 13 bases fitting TRBD2. Sequencing was done on a sample of blood. CDR3 in DNA: TGTGCCAGCAGCCATGGAGGACTAGCGGGAGTGGATACGCAGTATTTT. Protein product: CASSHGGLAGVDTQYF.